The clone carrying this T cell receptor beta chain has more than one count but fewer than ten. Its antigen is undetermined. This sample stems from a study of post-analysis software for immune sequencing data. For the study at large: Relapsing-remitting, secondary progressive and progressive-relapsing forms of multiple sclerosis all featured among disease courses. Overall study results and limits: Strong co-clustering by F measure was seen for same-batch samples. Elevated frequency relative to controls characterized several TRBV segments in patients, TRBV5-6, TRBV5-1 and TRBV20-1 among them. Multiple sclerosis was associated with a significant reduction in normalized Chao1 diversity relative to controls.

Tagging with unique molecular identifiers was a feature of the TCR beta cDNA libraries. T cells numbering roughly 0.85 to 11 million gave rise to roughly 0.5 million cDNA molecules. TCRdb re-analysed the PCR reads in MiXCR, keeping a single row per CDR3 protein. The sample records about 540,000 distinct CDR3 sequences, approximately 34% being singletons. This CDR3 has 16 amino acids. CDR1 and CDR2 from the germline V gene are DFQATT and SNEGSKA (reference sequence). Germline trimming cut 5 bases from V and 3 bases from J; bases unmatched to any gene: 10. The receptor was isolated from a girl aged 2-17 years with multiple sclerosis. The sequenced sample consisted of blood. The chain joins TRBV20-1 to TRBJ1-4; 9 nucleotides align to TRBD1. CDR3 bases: TGCAGTGCTGGAAACCTCGGACAGGGGCCTAATGAAAAACTGTTTTTT. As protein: CSAGNLGQGPNEKLFF.